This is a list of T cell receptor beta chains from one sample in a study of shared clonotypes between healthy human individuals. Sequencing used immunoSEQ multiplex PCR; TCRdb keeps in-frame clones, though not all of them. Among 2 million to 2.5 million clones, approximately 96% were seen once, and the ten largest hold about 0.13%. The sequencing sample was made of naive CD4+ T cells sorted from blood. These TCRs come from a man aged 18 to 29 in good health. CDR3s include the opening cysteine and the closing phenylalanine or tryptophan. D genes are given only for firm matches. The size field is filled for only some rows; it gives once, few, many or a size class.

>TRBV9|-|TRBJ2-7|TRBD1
CASSRQGAGSYEQYF
TGTGCCAGCAGTCGACAGGGGGCTGGGTCCTACGAGCAGTACTTC
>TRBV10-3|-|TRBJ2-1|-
CAIRDYNEQFF
TGTGCCATCAGGGACTACAATGAGCAGTTCTTC
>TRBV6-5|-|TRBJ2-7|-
CASRAGPYEQYF
TGTGCCAGCAGGGCGGGTCCCTACGAGCAGTACTTC
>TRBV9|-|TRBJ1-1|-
CASSPRTGMNTEAFF
TGTGCCAGCAGCCCACGGACGGGCATGAACACTGAAGCTTTCTTT
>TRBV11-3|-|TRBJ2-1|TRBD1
CASSSTGTVYNEQFF
TGTGCCAGCAGCTCCACCGGGACAGTTTACAATGAGCAGTTCTTC
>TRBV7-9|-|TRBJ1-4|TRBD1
CASGPSTGGINEKLFF
TGTGCCAGCGGACCGTCGACAGGGGGTATTAATGAAAAACTGTTTTTT
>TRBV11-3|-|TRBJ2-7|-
CASSLGGVSSYEQYF
TGTGCCAGCAGCTTGGGTGGCGTGAGCTCCTACGAGCAGTACTTC
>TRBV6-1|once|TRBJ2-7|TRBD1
CASRTGTGTHEQYF
TGTGCCAGCAGAACCGGGACAGGGACCCACGAGCAGTACTTC
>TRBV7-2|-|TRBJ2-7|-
CASSSDLGSKYF
TGTGCCAGCAGCTCGGACCTGGGTAGTAAGTACTTC
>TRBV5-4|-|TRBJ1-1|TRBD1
CASRTGGGGTEAFF
TGTGCCAGCAGAACAGGGGGCGGTGGTACTGAAGCTTTCTTT
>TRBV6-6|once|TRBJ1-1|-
CAIQGSSNTEAFF
TGTGCCATCCAGGGGTCCTCCAACACTGAAGCTTTCTTT
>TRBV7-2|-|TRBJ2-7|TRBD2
CASSRLAASYEQYF
TGTGCCAGCAGCCGACTAGCGGCCTCCTACGAGCAGTACTTC
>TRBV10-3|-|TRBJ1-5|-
CAISRDGGNQPQHF
TGTGCCATCAGCCGAGACGGGGGGAATCAGCCCCAGCATTTT
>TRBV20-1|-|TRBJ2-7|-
CSASGDEQYF
TGCAGTGCTAGTGGTGATGAGCAGTACTTC
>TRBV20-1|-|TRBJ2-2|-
CSARRGGELFF
TGCAGTGCCCGACGTGGCGGGGAGCTGTTTTTT
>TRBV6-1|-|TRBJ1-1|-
CASSPLDRPNTEAFF
TGTGCCAGCAGTCCCCTAGACAGACCGAACACTGAAGCTTTCTTT
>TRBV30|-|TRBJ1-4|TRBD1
CAWLTGVGEKLFF
TGTGCCTGGCTCACAGGGGTCGGAGAAAAACTGTTTTTT
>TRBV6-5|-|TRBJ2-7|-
CASNTLYRGAGEQYF
TGTGCCAGCAATACACTCTATCGGGGGGCCGGCGAGCAGTACTTC
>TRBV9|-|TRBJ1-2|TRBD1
CASTLTGSNYGYTF
TGTGCCAGCACCTTGACAGGGTCTAACTATGGCTACACCTTC
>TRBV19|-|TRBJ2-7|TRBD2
CAGAGLAGTYEQYF
TGTGCCGGGGCTGGACTAGCGGGAACCTACGAGCAGTACTTC
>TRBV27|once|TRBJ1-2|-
CASSLGPNYGYTF
TGTGCCAGCAGTTTAGGGCCAAACTATGGCTACACCTTC
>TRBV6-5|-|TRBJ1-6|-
CASSYGGAYNSPLHF
TGTGCCAGCAGTTACGGCGGGGCCTATAATTCACCCCTCCACTTT
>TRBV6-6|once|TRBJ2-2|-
CASSYTGNTGELFF
TGTGCCAGCAGTTATACAGGGAACACCGGGGAGCTGTTTTTT
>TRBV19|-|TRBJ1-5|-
CASSIEGGPRPQHF
TGTGCCAGTAGTATAGAGGGAGGCCCGAGGCCCCAGCATTTT
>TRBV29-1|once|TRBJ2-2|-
CSVPSGTHPGELFF
TGCAGCGTTCCTTCCGGGACCCACCCCGGGGAGCTGTTTTTT
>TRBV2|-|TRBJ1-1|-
CASRKTGTVAEAFF
TGTGCCAGCAGGAAGACCGGCACGGTCGCTGAAGCTTTCTTT
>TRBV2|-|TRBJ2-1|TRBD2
CASSEALAGAVSEQFF
TGTGCCAGCAGTGAAGCGCTAGCGGGAGCGGTAAGTGAGCAGTTCTTC
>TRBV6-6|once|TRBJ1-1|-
CASEGEINTEAFF
TGTGCCAGCGAGGGAGAGATTAACACTGAAGCTTTCTTT
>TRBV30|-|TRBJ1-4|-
CALEGDEKLFF
TGTGCCTTGGAAGGTGATGAAAAACTGTTTTTT
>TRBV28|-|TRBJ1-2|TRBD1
CASGTGVHGYTF
TGTGCCAGCGGGACAGGGGTACATGGCTACACCTTC